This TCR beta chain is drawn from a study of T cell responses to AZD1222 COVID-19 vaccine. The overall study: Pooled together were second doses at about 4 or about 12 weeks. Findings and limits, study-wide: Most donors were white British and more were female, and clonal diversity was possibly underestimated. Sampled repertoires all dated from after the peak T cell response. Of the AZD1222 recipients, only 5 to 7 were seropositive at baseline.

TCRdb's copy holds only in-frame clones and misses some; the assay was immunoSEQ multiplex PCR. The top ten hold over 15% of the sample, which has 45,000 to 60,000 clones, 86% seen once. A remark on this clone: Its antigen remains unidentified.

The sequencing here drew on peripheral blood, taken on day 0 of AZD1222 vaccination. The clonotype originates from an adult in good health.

CDR3 region: CATRTGSDTEAFF. CDR3 DNA: TGTGCCACCAGGACAGGGAGCGACACTGAAGCTTTCTTT. The rearrangement uses TRBV24-1 and TRBJ1-1, with 7 bases identical to TRBD1. Trimming at V came to 7 bases and at J to 3 bases, leaving 4 bases not matched to a gene. The CDR3 contains 13 residues. Germline V CDR1 and CDR2: KGHDR, SFDVKD.